This entry lists 14 T cell receptor beta chains sequenced from one sample in a study of blood T cell repertoires in COVID-19. The protocol was immunoSEQ multiplex PCR, while the TCRdb copy is restricted to in-frame clones and leaves out a portion. The sample lists about 210,000 clones; about four fifths were seen once. Sample: peripheral blood. Receptors were obtained from a woman between 35 and 50 years old with acute or convalescent COVID-19.

This clone has just one count. CDR3 loop: CASSFLTSGTEAFF. CDR3 in DNA: TGTGCCAGCAGTTTCTTAACATCTGGCACTGAAGCTTTCTTT. The chain carries TRBV2 and TRBJ1-1; D is uncertain. V was clipped by 5 bases and J by 4 bases, with 14 bases between them. CDR3 length equals 14 residues. Germline V lookup: CDR1 SNHLY, CDR2 FYNNEI.

The chain couples TRBV11-2 to TRBJ2-1, with 13 bases that match TRBD2. The CDR3 has 16 amino acids. J gave up 3 bases and V 5 bases, and 4 bases lay outside the gene matches. Germline lookup yields CDR1 SGHAT and CDR2 FQNNGV. The CDR3 here is CASSALAGGVYNEQFF. CDR3 coding DNA: TGTGCCAGCAGCGCACTAGCGGGGGGGGTCTACAATGAGCAGTTCTTC.

This clone was counted a single time. The chain links TRBV29-1 to TRBJ2-5; D is ambiguous. V was shortened by 7 bases and J by 4 bases, with 10 bases between the two germline ends. Germline V gene sequence: CDR1 SQVTM, CDR2 ANQGSEA. CDR3 size: 11 residues. For the CDR3, the DNA is TGCAGCGCACAGTTTTCAGAGACCCAGTACTTC. Residues: CSAQFSETQYF.

The chain combines TRBV6-1 with TRBJ1-6; 7 bases are a match to TRBD1. The V gene's germline CDR1 is MNHNS and CDR2 SASEGT. With V trimmed by 4 bases and J by 7 bases, 13 bases remained unmatched. The CDR3 contains 17 residues. The CDR3 coding sequence is TGTGCCAGCAGTGGGAGGGATTTTCCGGGACAGAATTCACCCCTCCACTTT. Encoded protein: CASSGRDFPGQNSPLHF.

The chain recombines TRBV3-1 (or the pseudogene TRBV3-2) with TRBJ1-1; 7 positions agree with TRBD1. The V gene end was trimmed by 2 bases and the J gene end by 7 bases; junction bases not matched to a gene: 4. Germline CDR1 LGHDT, CDR2 YNNKEL (reference sequence). This CDR3 has 13 amino acids. CDR3 sequence (DNA): TGTGCCAGCAGCCAACCCGGGGACAGTGAAGCTTTCTTT. It specifies CASSQPGDSEAFF.

This chain joins TRBV18 and TRBJ1-6; 9 bases map to TRBD1. The CDR3 loop spans 15 amino acids. With 4 bases clipped from V and 7 bases from J, the junction kept 5 bases outside the gene matches. Germline-derived CDR1 and CDR2 are KGHSH and LQKENI. In DNA form, the CDR3 reads TGTGCCAGCTCACGACCAGACAGGGGGAATTCACCCCTCCACTTT. This codes for CASSRPDRGNSPLHF.

The chain recombines TRBV7-9 with TRBJ1-2; D not resolved. The CDR3 has 14 amino acids. Germline CDR1 and CDR2: SEHNR and FQNEAQ (reference sequence). V was cut by 3 bases and J by 7 bases, with 15 bases left in between. CDR3 sequence (DNA): TGTGCCAGCAGCTTCGAAGCCACCCGCGGTGGCTACACCTTC. It codes for CASSFEATRGGYTF.

J is TRBJ1-3 and V is TRBV21-1; the table's TRBD1 call for D was not verified on the DNA. TRBV21-1 is deemed a pseudogene. CDR3 length equals 16 residues. CDR3 amino acids: CASSPNRQASENTIYF. The CDR3, as DNA: TGTGCCAGCAGCCCTAACCGACAGGCTTCGGAAAACACCATATATTTT.

V gene TRBV7-2 combines with J gene TRBJ2-1; 7 bases align to TRBD1. CDR1 is SGHTA and CDR2 is FQGNSA in the germline V gene. The V segment lost 4 bases and the J segment 0 bases; nucleotides outside the gene matches: 3. The CDR3 contains 15 residues. Written as DNA, the CDR3 is TGTGCCAGCAGCTCGGGGACAGCCTCCTACAATGAGCAGTTCTTC. Protein sequence: CASSSGTASYNEQFF.

The chain recombines TRBV4-2 with TRBJ2-7; D possibly corresponds to TRBD2 (5 bases). The V gene lost 3 bases and the J gene lost 0 bases, with 15 bases spanning the gap. The CDR3 is 16 residues long. Per the germline V gene, CDR1 is LGHNA and CDR2 is YNFKEQ. CDR3 sequence (DNA): TGTGCCAGCAGCCAGGAGAGGGTCGATAGCTCCTACGAGCAGTACTTC. Its translation is CASSQERVDSSYEQYF.

The rearrangement uses TRBV20-1 and TRBJ1-5; 12 positions match TRBD1. This CDR3 has 16 residues. Trimming at V came to 3 bases and at J to 4 bases, leaving 7 bases not matched to a gene. Germline values: CDR1 DFQATT, CDR2 SNEGSKA (reference sequence). CDR3 region: CSASIPGQGANQPQHF. Here the CDR3 DNA reads TGCAGTGCTAGTATTCCGGGACAGGGGGCGAATCAGCCCCAGCATTTT.

This clone was seen a few times. This chain links TRBV4-1 with TRBJ2-2; a weak D match, TRBD1 (6 bases). CDR1 and CDR2 from the germline V gene are MGHRA and YSYEKL. The germline V and J ends were trimmed by 3 bases and 7 bases, with 15 bases remaining between them. The CDR3 is made up of 15 amino acids. CDR3: CASSQYRENGGELFF. The CDR3 region has the DNA TGCGCCAGCAGCCAGTACAGGGAAAATGGCGGGGAGCTGTTTTTT.

The CDR3 DNA reads as TGTGCCAGTAGTCTGACTAGTGACGCCGGGGAGCTGTTTTTT. Residues: CASSLTSDAGELFF. The chain joins TRBV19 to TRBJ2-2; maybe TRBD2 (6 bases). CDR1 is LNHDA, CDR2 SQIVND, per germline (reference sequence). V gave up 5 bases and J gave up 6 bases, with 13 bases separating them. The length of the CDR3 is 14 residues. Using reference TRBV19 and TRBJ2-2 for the parts outside the CDR3, the full variable domain is DGGITQSPKYLFRKEGQNVTLSCEQNLNHDAMYWYRQDPGQGLRLIYYSQIVNDFQKGDIAEGYSVSREKKESFPLTVTSAQKNPTAFYLCASSLTSDAGELFFGEGSRLTVL.

This clone was seen just once. The chain recombines TRBV19 with TRBJ2-7; D is ambiguous. Trimming took 5 bases from V and 3 from J, leaving 8 bases between them. In germline, CDR1 is LNHDA, CDR2 SQIVND (reference sequence). The CDR3 runs 12 residues. The CDR3 coding sequence is TGTGCCAGTAGTGGCGGTTACTACGAGCAGTACTTC. Protein: CASSGGYYEQYF.